The 11 T cell receptor beta chains below come from one sample, sequenced in a study of metastatic and nonmetastatic thyroid tumors. All patients were treatment-naive before thyroid surgery. TCRdb re-analyzed the PCR reads through MiXCR. The profile shows about 36,000 clones, around 21% of them singletons. Sequencing was performed on blood. Receptors originate from a female donor with papillary thyroid cancer or a benign thyroid nodule (not recorded which). Some clones in this sample may be carry-over from other donors' samples.

This clone was counted ten times or more. The chain links TRBV5-1 to TRBJ2-7; no definite D call. Trimming removed 0 bases at V and 0 bases at J, with 7 bases between. The CDR3 length is 14 residues. Germline V gene lookup returns CDR1 SGHRS and CDR2 YFSETQ. The CDR3 loop is CASSLAGFSYEQYF. As DNA, the CDR3 is TGCGCCAGCAGCTTGGCCGGGTTCTCCTACGAGCAGTACTTC.

This clone was counted many times. The chain has TRBV4-2 and TRBJ2-1; 7 bases align to TRBD2. The CDR3 spans 16 residues. The J segment lost 8 bases and the V segment lost 1 base, leaving 11 bases of the junction unmatched. CDR1 and CDR2 from the germline V gene are LGHNA and YNFKEQ. The CDR3 loop reads CASSQGGGSGRDEQFF. The CDR3 DNA sequence: TGTGCCAGCAGCCAAGGAGGCGGGAGCGGTAGGGATGAGCAGTTCTTC.

V is TRBV13 and J is TRBJ2-2; no definite D call. The V gene lost 2 bases and the J gene lost 0 bases, with 19 bases spanning the gap. The CDR3 is 19 amino acids. Germline CDR1 PRHDT, CDR2 FYEKMQ (reference sequence). The CDR3 loop is CASSLSPFIGRANTGELFF. The CDR3 DNA follows: TGTGCCAGCAGCTTATCTCCGTTTATTGGCAGAGCGAACACCGGGGAGCTGTTTTTT.

A word on this clone: One end of the junction is discordant with germline, which a read error may explain. The V and J genes are TRBV6-1 and TRBJ2-1; 10 nucleotides line up with TRBD2. CDR3 length: 16 amino acids. CDR1 is MNHNS and CDR2 is SASEGT in the germline V gene. DNA for the CDR3: TGTGCCAGCAGTGGACACCCAGCGGGAGGGGACAATGAGCAGCTCTTC. Translation gives CASSGHPAGGDNEQLF.

This clone was seen ten or more times. V gene TRBV2 combines with J gene TRBJ1-3; the D gene is possibly TRBD1 (5 bases). This CDR3 spans 16 amino acids. V was pared by 6 bases and J by 0 bases, with 15 bases between. Per germline, CDR1 SNHLY and CDR2 FYNNEI. The CDR3 here is CASRGTGRRSGNTIYF. The CDR3 nucleotides are TGTGCCAGCAGGGGGACCGGACGCCGCTCTGGAAACACCATATATTTT.

This clone was seen many times. The chain uses TRBV12-5 and TRBJ1-5, with TRBD1 as a possible D gene (6 bases). CDR1 and CDR2 (germline): LGHNT, FRNRAP. The V gene lost 3 bases and the J gene lost 2 bases, with 8 bases spanning the gap. This CDR3 region has 14 residues. The CDR3 nucleotides read TGTGCTAGTGGTTTACAGGGTGGCAATCAGCCCCAGCATTTT. Amino acids: CASGLQGGNQPQHF. The full variable domain, with the rest looked up from reference TRBV12-5 and TRBJ1-5, is DARVTQTPRHKVTEMGQEVTMRCQPILGHNTVFWYRQTMMQGLELLAYFRNRAPLDDSGMPKDRFSAEMPDATLATLKIQPSEPRDSAVYFCASGLQGGNQPQHFGDGTRLSIL.

This clone was detected once. This chain connects TRBV20-1 to TRBJ1-1; tentatively, D is TRBD1 (5 bases). The germline V gene has CDR1 DFQATT and CDR2 SNEGSKA (reference sequence). There are 15 residues in the CDR3. V was clipped by 8 bases and J by 2 bases, with 21 bases between them. The CDR3, as DNA: TGCAGTATGAAACCACCGGGGACGGTCAACACTGAAGCTTTCTTT. The encoded protein is CSMKPPGTVNTEAFF.

This clone was observed a handful of times. This rearrangement joins TRBV11-2 to TRBJ2-2, with TRBD2 matching over 15 bases. In germline, CDR1 is SGHAT, CDR2 FQNNGV. J gave up 4 bases and V 4 bases, and 10 bases lay outside the gene matches. This CDR3 is built from 19 residues. CDR3 sequence reads: CASSSTGTSGRIATGELFF. The CDR3 DNA sequence: TGTGCCAGCAGCTCGACCGGGACTAGCGGGAGGATCGCCACCGGGGAGCTGTTTTTT.

This clone was seen more than once but under ten times. The rearrangement links TRBV28 to TRBJ1-6; D is ambiguous. There are 13 residues in the CDR3. The germline gives CDR1 MDHEN, CDR2 SYDVKM. V was trimmed by 10 bases and J by 9 bases, leaving 16 bases between them. Here the CDR3 DNA reads TGTGCCATCGGCCTGGACCTTACTTCACCCCTCCACTTT. Its translation is CAIGLDLTSPLHF.

The CDR3 loop reads CASSLASTDTQYF. In nucleotides, the CDR3 is TGCGCCAGCAGCTTGGCTAGCACAGATACGCAGTATTTT. The rearrangement links TRBV5-1 to TRBJ2-3; no firm D call. The CDR3 loop spans 13 amino acids. The V and J ends lost 0 bases and 0 bases respectively, with 2 bases between them. Germline CDR1 reads SGHRS; CDR2 reads YFSETQ.

V and J are TRBV30 and TRBJ1-6, with D unresolved. The CDR3 runs 15 residues. Trimming took 2 bases from V and 7 from J, leaving 15 bases between them. Germline values: CDR1 GTSNPN, CDR2 SVGIG (reference sequence). The CDR3 DNA reads TGTGCCTGGAGTTTAATTTCCCCTAGGAATTCACCCCTCCACTTT. Its translation is CAWSLISPRNSPLHF. The full variable domain, in which reference TRBV30 and TRBJ1-6 provide the parts outside the CDR3, is SQTIHQWPATLVQPVGSPLSLECTVEGTSNPNLYWYRQAAGRGLQLLFYSVGIGQISSEVPQNLSASRPQDRQFILSSKKLLLSDSGFYLCAWSLISPRNSPLHFGNGTRLTVT.